These 29 T cell receptor beta chains came from one sample sequenced in a study of monozygotic twins with inflammatory bowel disease. TCRdb reanalyzed the 5' RACE reads, giving one entry per CDR3 protein sequence and no DNA. In total, the table holds hundreds of thousands of distinct CDR3 sequences. The sample consisted of blood. The origin of the receptors is a human donor with ulcerative colitis or Crohn's disease, or a healthy co-twin of an affected twin (not recorded which).

This chain joins TRBV3-1 and TRBJ2-1; TCRdb names TRBD2, which stays unverified in the absence of DNA. The CDR3 contains 15 residues. Germline CDR1 LGHDT, CDR2 YNNKEL (reference sequence). CDR3 sequence reads: CASSQSGRAVNEQFF.

The V and J genes are TRBV4-2 and TRBJ1-4. Germline V lookup: CDR1 LGHNA, CDR2 YNFKEQ. The CDR3 loop spans 14 amino acids. CDR3: CASRDLGPNEKLFF.

The chain uses TRBV20-1 and TRBJ2-3; TCRdb calls TRBD1, which cannot be checked without DNA. Germline V gives CDR1 DFQATT, CDR2 SNEGSKA (reference sequence). This CDR3 contains 14 residues. CDR3 residues: CSAPGAASTDTQYF.

The V call is TRBV14, the J call TRBJ2-1. This CDR3 has 12 amino acids. Germline V lookup: CDR1 SGHDN, CDR2 FVKESK. The CDR3 spells CASSPPDHEQFF.

This rearrangement joins TRBV6-5 to TRBJ1-2. CDR3 length: 12 residues. Germline loops: CDR1 MNHEY, CDR2 SVGAGI. The chain's CDR3 is CASSRGGNGYTF.

The J gene is TRBJ1-5, the V gene TRBV7-2; as DNA is missing, the TRBD1 call by TCRdb cannot be tested. The CDR3 covers 13 residues. Germline CDR1 is SGHTA and CDR2 is FQGNSA. The CDR3 loop reads CASSLTGDQPQHF. The variable domain in full, with the rest retrieved from reference TRBV7-2 and TRBJ1-5, is GAGVSQSPSNKVTEKGKDVELRCDPISGHTALYWYRQSLGQGLEFLIYFQGNSAPDKSGLPSDRFSAERTGGSVSTLTIQRTQQEDSAVYLCASSLTGDQPQHFGDGTRLSIL.

J is TRBJ2-5 and V is TRBV4-2; without DNA, the TCRdb call of TRBD2 cannot be checked. The CDR3 sequence is 16 residues long. Germline V CDR1 and CDR2: LGHNA, YNFKEQ. The CDR3 loop is CASSHASGRVGETQYF.

The J gene is TRBJ1-6, the V gene TRBV6-1. The CDR3 extends over 15 amino acids. Per germline, CDR1 MNHNS and CDR2 SASEGT. The CDR3 loop is CASSGSRDDNSPLHF.

The rearrangement links TRBV5-1 to TRBJ2-5; TCRdb's D call, TRBD2, is unchecked because there is no DNA. This CDR3 has 14 amino acids. Germline values: CDR1 SGHRS, CDR2 YFSETQ. CDR3 residues: CASCSGPPKETQYF.

The V and J genes are TRBV5-6 and TRBJ2-3; TCRdb reports TRBD1, a call that lacks DNA to check it against. This CDR3 contains 16 residues. From germline, CDR1 is SGHDT and CDR2 YYEEEE. The CDR3 reads CASSLIGGGGTDTQYF.

The chain has TRBV5-4 and TRBJ2-5; the D call of TRBD2 rests on TCRdb alone, since no DNA is present to check it. This CDR3 spans 19 amino acids. CDR1 and CDR2 from the germline V gene are SGHNT and YYREEE (reference sequence). CDR3 sequence: CASSSGTSGGNLPQETQYF.

This chain's CDR3 is CASSQVVRQGQETQYF. V is TRBV4-1 and J is TRBJ2-5; TCRdb's assignment of TRBD1 cannot be checked, as there is no DNA. The V gene's germline CDR1 is MGHRA and CDR2 YSYEKL. This CDR3 is built from 16 residues.

V and J are TRBV25-1 and TRBJ2-1; TCRdb designates TRBD2, a call that cannot be tested without DNA. The CDR3 is 13 amino acids. Germline V CDR1 and CDR2: MGHDK, SYGVNS. CDR3 protein: CASGGLATDELFF.

This chain joins TRBV7-3 and TRBJ1-1; TCRdb's D gene call, TRBD1, goes unchecked for lack of DNA. This CDR3 comprises 17 residues. Germline-derived CDR1 and CDR2 are SGHTA and FQGTGA. CDR3 in amino acids: CASSLTALGGANTEAFF.

The chain is built from TRBV5-1 and TRBJ2-2; TCRdb's D call of TRBD1 is untestable without DNA. Germline V gives CDR1 SGHRS, CDR2 YFSETQ. The CDR3 has 14 amino acids. CDR3 amino acids: CASSPGNPDGELFF.

The V call is TRBV3-1, the J call TRBJ1-5; TCRdb indicates TRBD1, and absent DNA this call remains unverified. Germline V gene sequence: CDR1 LGHDT, CDR2 YNNKEL (reference sequence). This CDR3 region has 16 residues. The CDR3 loop is CASSQGEGAATGPQHF.

CDR3 amino acids: CASSQVQGPAGYNEQFF. J is TRBJ2-1 and V is TRBV4-2; TCRdb picks TRBD2, but there is no DNA to check that call. This CDR3 is 17 amino acids long. Germline CDR1 reads LGHNA; CDR2 reads YNFKEQ.

The gene calls are TRBV10-3 and TRBJ1-1. The CDR3 covers 14 residues. CDR1 and CDR2 from the germline V gene are ENHRY and SYGVKD. CDR3 sequence reads: CAISDTTKNTEAFF.

The rearrangement uses TRBV11-2 and TRBJ2-1; TCRdb proposes TRBD2, but this gene call is untestable without DNA. The germline V gene encodes CDR1 SGHAT and CDR2 FQNNGV. This CDR3 contains 16 residues. CDR3 residues: CASKLLAGVPYNEQFF.

V gene TRBV4-3 combines with J gene TRBJ1-4. CDR1 is LGHNA and CDR2 is YSLEER in the germline V gene. The CDR3 consists of 16 residues. This CDR3 is CASSQGGFATNEKLFF.

The chain combines TRBV28 with TRBJ2-1; TCRdb returns TRBD2, unconfirmable since there is no DNA. This CDR3 contains 16 residues. CDR1 is MDHEN and CDR2 is SYDVKM in the germline V gene. CDR3: CASSLNPGLPVDEQFF.

The CDR3 is CSAKTGTTEAFF. This sequence joins TRBV29-1 and TRBJ1-1; lacking DNA, the TRBD1 call made by TCRdb goes unchecked. Germline CDR1 reads SQVTM; CDR2 reads ANQGSEA. This CDR3 comprises 12 residues. Using reference TRBV29-1 and TRBJ1-1 for the parts outside the CDR3, the full variable domain is SAVISQKPSRDICQRGTSLTIQCQVDSQVTMMFWYRQQPGQSLTLIATANQGSEATYESGFVIDKFPISRPNLTFSTLTVSNMSPEDSSIYLCSAKTGTTEAFFGQGTRLTVV.

V and J are TRBV4-1 and TRBJ1-5; TCRdb proposes TRBD1, but this gene call is untestable without DNA. This CDR3 spans 14 amino acids. Germline-derived CDR1 and CDR2 are MGHRA and YSYEKL. CDR3 sequence: CASSQDLSNDRTEF.

This chain links TRBV27 with TRBJ1-3. The CDR3 runs to 15 residues. Germline V CDR1 and CDR2: MNHEY, SMNVEV (reference sequence). The CDR3 loop reads CASSSLQGAGNTIYF.

The rearrangement uses TRBV27 and TRBJ1-4; TCRdb lists TRBD1, though no DNA is available to test this call. The CDR3 loop spans 13 amino acids. Germline CDR1 MNHEY, CDR2 SMNVEV (reference sequence). Here the CDR3 reads CASSLTPGEKLFF.

The CDR3 loop is CASSALAGTYNEQFF. The chain is built from TRBV9 and TRBJ2-1; the D call from TCRdb, TRBD2, cannot be confirmed without DNA. Per germline, CDR1 SGDLS and CDR2 YYNGEE. The CDR3 consists of 15 residues.

This chain uses TRBV6-6 with TRBJ1-5. There are 13 residues in the CDR3. Germline V lookup: CDR1 MNHNY, CDR2 SVGAGI (reference sequence). CDR3 sequence reads: CASRKQLNQPQHF.

This rearrangement joins TRBV6-2 or TRBV6-3 to TRBJ2-7. This CDR3 region has 12 residues. In germline, CDR1 is MNHEY, CDR2 SVGEGT. CDR3 sequence: CATSPRVYEQYF.

The rearrangement links TRBV3-1 to TRBJ2-1; TCRdb's assignment of TRBD1 cannot be checked, as there is no DNA. This CDR3 region has 16 residues. Germline V gene data show CDR1 as LGHDT and CDR2 as YNNKEL (reference sequence). The chain's CDR3 is CASSQYRGPYYNEQFF.